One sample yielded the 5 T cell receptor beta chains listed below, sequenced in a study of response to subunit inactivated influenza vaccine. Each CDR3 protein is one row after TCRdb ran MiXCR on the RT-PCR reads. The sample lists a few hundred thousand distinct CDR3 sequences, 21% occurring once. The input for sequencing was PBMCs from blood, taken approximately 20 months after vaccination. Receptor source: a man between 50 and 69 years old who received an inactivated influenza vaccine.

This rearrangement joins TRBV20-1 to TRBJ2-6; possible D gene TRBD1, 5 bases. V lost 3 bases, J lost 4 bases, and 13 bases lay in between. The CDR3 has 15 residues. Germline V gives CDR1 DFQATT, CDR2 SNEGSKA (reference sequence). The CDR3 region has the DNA TGCAGTGCTAGGCCCACAGGCCTGGGGGCCAACGTCCTGACTTTC. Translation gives CSARPTGLGANVLTF.

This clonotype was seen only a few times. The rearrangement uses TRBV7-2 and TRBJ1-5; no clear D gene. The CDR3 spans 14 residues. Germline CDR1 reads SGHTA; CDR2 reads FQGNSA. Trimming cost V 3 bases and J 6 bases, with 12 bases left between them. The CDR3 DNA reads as TGTGCCAGCAGCTTCCTGAACCCATCTCAGCCCCAGCATTTT. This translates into CASSFLNPSQPQHF.

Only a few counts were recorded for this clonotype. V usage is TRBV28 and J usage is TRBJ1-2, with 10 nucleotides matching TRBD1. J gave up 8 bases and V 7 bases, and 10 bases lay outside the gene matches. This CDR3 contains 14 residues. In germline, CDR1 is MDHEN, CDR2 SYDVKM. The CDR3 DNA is TGTGCCAGCAAGGGGACAGGGGCTGTCGGAGGCTACACCTTC. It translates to CASKGTGAVGGYTF.

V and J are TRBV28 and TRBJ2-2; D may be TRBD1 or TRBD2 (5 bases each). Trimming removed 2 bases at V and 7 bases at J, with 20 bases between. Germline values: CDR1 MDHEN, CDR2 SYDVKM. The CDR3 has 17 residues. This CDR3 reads CASSLGLGPSRDGELFF. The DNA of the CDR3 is TGTGCCAGCAGTTTAGGGTTGGGGCCTAGTCGGGACGGGGAGCTGTTTTTT.

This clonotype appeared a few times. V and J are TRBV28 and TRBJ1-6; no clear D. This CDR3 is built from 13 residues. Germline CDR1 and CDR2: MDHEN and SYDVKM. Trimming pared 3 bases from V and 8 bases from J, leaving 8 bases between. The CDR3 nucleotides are TGTGCCAGCAGTTTGGAATGGGATTCACCCCTCCACTTT. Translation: CASSLEWDSPLHF.